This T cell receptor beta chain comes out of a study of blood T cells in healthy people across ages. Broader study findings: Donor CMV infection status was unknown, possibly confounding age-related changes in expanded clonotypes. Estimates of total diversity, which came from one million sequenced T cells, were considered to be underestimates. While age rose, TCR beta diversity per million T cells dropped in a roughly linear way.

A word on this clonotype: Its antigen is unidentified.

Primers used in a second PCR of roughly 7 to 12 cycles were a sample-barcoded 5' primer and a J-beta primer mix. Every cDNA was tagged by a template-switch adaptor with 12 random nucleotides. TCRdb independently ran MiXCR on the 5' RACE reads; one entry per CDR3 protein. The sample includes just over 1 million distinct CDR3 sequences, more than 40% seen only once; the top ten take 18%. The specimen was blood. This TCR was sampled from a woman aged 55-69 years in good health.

The DNA for the CDR3 is TGCAGTGCTAGAGGCTCCGGGACACCTTATGGCTACACCTTC. This translates into CSARGSGTPYGYTF. The rearrangement uses TRBV20-1 and TRBJ1-2; D is perhaps TRBD1 (6 bases). CDR3 size: 14 residues. The V end was cut by 1 base, the J end by 5 bases, with 14 bases between. Germline V gene lookup returns CDR1 DFQATT and CDR2 SNEGSKA (reference sequence).